A single sample gave rise to the 14 T cell receptor beta chains below, sequenced in a study of Graves' ophthalmopathy and Graves' hyperthyroidism. Amplification of TCR beta CDR3 regions used RNA transcripts. RT-PCR in the first round used HTBI primers; a second-round multiplex PCR followed. TCRdb reprocessed the multiplex PCR reads via MiXCR and lists one record per CDR3 protein. The repertoire includes under 350,000 distinct CDR3 sequences, about 17% of them detected once, and 9% to 15% sits in the top ten. The sequenced material came from peripheral blood. The receptors derive from an adult man with Graves' ophthalmopathy.

There are many counts of this clonotype. The chain carries TRBV6-1 and TRBJ2-2; 10 nucleotides match TRBD2. The CDR3 covers 15 residues. In germline, CDR1 is MNHNS, CDR2 SASEGT. V shed 5 bases, J shed 6 bases, and the junction held 6 bases outside the gene matches. The CDR3 DNA reads TGTGCCAGCAGTCCATCTAGCGGGAGATCCGGGGAGCTGTTTTTT. Translating it yields CASSPSSGRSGELFF.

This clonotype was counted at least ten times. The V gene is TRBV10-3, the J gene TRBJ1-2; TRBD1 is a possible D gene (6 bases). The V and J ends lost 10 bases and 2 bases respectively, with 14 bases between them. Germline V gives CDR1 ENHRY, CDR2 SYGVKD. The CDR3 contains 13 residues. DNA of the CDR3: TGTGCCACTAGGACAGCGGTAAACTATGGCTACACCTTC. As protein: CATRTAVNYGYTF.

This chain joins TRBV28 and TRBJ2-2; TRBD1 aligns across 7 bases. V dropped 2 bases and J dropped 4; count of bases not matched to a gene: 10. The CDR3 loop spans 17 amino acids. Germline CDR1 is MDHEN and CDR2 is SYDVKM. The CDR3 region has the DNA TGTGCCAGCAGTTTAGCCTCGACAGGGATGACCACCGGGGAGCTGTTTTTT. Translated, it gives CASSLASTGMTTGELFF.

This clonotype appeared many times. This sequence may be a read error, since a much larger clone differs from it by one base. The CDR3 here is CASSSGPNTEALF. In nucleotides, the CDR3 is TGTGCCAGCTCGTCGGGGCCGAACACTGAAGCTCTCTTT. The rearrangement uses TRBV6-2 or TRBV6-3 and TRBJ1-1; a weak D match, TRBD1 (5 bases). The CDR3 totals 13 residues. Germline lookup yields CDR1 MNHEY and CDR2 SVGEGT.

This clonotype was counted many times. The chain has TRBV6-5 and TRBJ1-1; 7 bases align to TRBD1. The CDR3 is 15 amino acids. The J segment lost 2 bases and the V segment lost 0 bases, leaving 3 bases of the junction unmatched. In germline, CDR1 is MNHEY, CDR2 SVGAGI. CDR3 in amino acids: CASSYSRQGNTEAFF. The CDR3, as DNA: TGTGCCAGCAGTTACTCGAGACAGGGAAACACTGAAGCTTTCTTT.

In its sample, this clonotype was seen many times. The chain combines TRBV6-1 with TRBJ1-6, with TRBD1 identical over 8 bases. The CDR3 covers 15 residues. Unmatched junction bases numbered 9, after V lost 7 bases and J lost 7 bases. CDR1 and CDR2 from the germline V gene are MNHNS and SASEGT. The CDR3 here is CASKRARQGNSPLHF. CDR3 DNA sequence: TGTGCCAGCAAGCGCGCCCGACAGGGGAATTCACCCCTCCACTTT.

This clonotype was picked up many times. The chain uses TRBV2 and TRBJ1-1; possible D gene TRBD1, 5 bases. This CDR3 is built from 13 residues. V lost 6 bases to trimming and J lost 7 bases, with 15 bases between them. From germline, CDR1 is SNHLY and CDR2 FYNNEI. CDR3 residues: CASSPEGLSEAFF. The CDR3, as DNA: TGTGCCAGCAGCCCCGAGGGGTTGAGTGAAGCTTTCTTT.

The chain couples TRBV6-1 to TRBJ1-1, with a weak D call TRBD1 (6 bases). Trimming pared 8 bases from V and 1 base from J, leaving 20 bases between. The germline V gene has CDR1 MNHNS and CDR2 SASEGT. This CDR3 has 16 residues. The CDR3 DNA reads as TGTGCCAGCCTAAGTGACAGGCTCCGGCCGAACACTGAAGCTTTCTTT. This encodes CASLSDRLRPNTEAFF.

This chain uses TRBV6-2 or TRBV6-3 with TRBJ1-2; 9 bases map to TRBD1. Germline trimming cut 4 bases from V and 5 bases from J; bases unmatched to any gene: 14. The CDR3 runs 17 residues. CDR1 and CDR2 from the germline V gene are MNHEY and SVGEGT. Here the CDR3 DNA reads TGTGCCAGCAGTTCTATGGACAGGGGCCGAGGGCTATATGGCTACACCTTC. Protein sequence: CASSSMDRGRGLYGYTF.

This clonotype was observed many times. V is TRBV30 and J is TRBJ2-7, with D uncertain. V lost 4 bases and J 0 bases, leaving 10 bases between the germline ends. The CDR3 is 13 amino acids. In germline, CDR1 is GTSNPN, CDR2 SVGIG (reference sequence). CDR3 in amino acids: CAWNPGSSYEQYF. The CDR3 nucleotides read TGTGCCTGGAACCCAGGTAGCTCCTACGAGCAGTACTTC.

This chain uses TRBV28 with TRBJ2-7; the match to TRBD1 covers 11 bases. J was trimmed by 5 bases and V by 9 bases; bases with no gene match: 12. There are 15 residues in the CDR3. Germline lookup yields CDR1 MDHEN and CDR2 SYDVKM. The CDR3, as DNA: TGTGCCAGTAGAACCTCGGGACAGGGGGTCCACGAGCAGTACTTC. It specifies CASRTSGQGVHEQYF.

In this sample, this clonotype turned up many times. J is TRBJ1-5 and V is TRBV7-8; a possible D gene is TRBD1 (5 bases). The V gene lost 5 bases and the J gene lost 5 bases, with 13 bases spanning the gap. Germline V lookup: CDR1 SGHVS, CDR2 FQNEAQ. CDR3 size: 14 residues. CDR3 bases: TGTGCCAGCAGCCTCGAAAGGGGATATCAGCCCCAGCATTTT. Amino acids: CASSLERGYQPQHF.

This clonotype was recorded at least ten times. The V call is TRBV29-1, the J call TRBJ2-7, with 7 bases that match TRBD2. CDR1 and CDR2 (germline): SQVTM, ANQGSEA. The CDR3 sequence is 17 residues long. The ends lost 1 base at V and 4 bases at J; junction bases unmatched: 16. The CDR3: CSVEAPPSGVAEYEQYF. The CDR3 DNA is TGCAGCGTTGAAGCCCCTCCTAGCGGAGTTGCAGAATACGAGCAGTACTTC.

This clonotype was recorded at least ten times. The genes are TRBV6-5 and TRBJ2-2; D may be TRBD1 or TRBD2 (5 bases each). This CDR3 is 15 amino acids long. Trimming stripped 10 bases from V and 0 bases from J, with 15 bases between. Germline CDR1 reads MNHEY; CDR2 reads SVGAGI. The CDR3 here is CATGRDPSNTGELFF. The CDR3 DNA follows: TGTGCCACCGGAAGGGACCCATCGAACACCGGGGAGCTGTTTTTT.